This TCR beta chain was captured in a study of T cell changes during pregnancy in multiple sclerosis. The protocol was immunoSEQ multiplex PCR, while the TCRdb copy is restricted to in-frame clones and leaves out a portion. The data hold around 40,000 clones, with around 91% observed a single time. This clone was seen once. This CDR3 is 15 amino acids long. V shed 4 bases, J shed 6 bases, and the junction held 7 bases outside the gene matches. Germline V gene data show CDR1 as SGHTA and CDR2 as FQGNSA. This sequence joins TRBV7-2 and TRBJ2-1; 9 nucleotides align to TRBD2. The TCR sequence derives from a female donor with multiple sclerosis, enrolled in a pregnancy study. This sample comprised CD8+ T cells from peripheral blood mononuclear cells, obtained in the second trimester of pregnancy. CDR3 nucleotides: TGTGCCAGCAGCTCTTTAGCGGGAGAAGGCAATGAGCAGTTCTTC. It yields the protein CASSSLAGEGNEQFF. The entire variable domain, with the rest obtained from reference TRBV7-2 and TRBJ2-1, is as follows: GAGVSQSPSNKVTEKGKDVELRCDPISGHTALYWYRQSLGQGLEFLIYFQGNSAPDKSGLPSDRFSAERTGGSVSTLTIQRTQQEDSAVYLCASSSLAGEGNEQFFGPGTRLTVL.